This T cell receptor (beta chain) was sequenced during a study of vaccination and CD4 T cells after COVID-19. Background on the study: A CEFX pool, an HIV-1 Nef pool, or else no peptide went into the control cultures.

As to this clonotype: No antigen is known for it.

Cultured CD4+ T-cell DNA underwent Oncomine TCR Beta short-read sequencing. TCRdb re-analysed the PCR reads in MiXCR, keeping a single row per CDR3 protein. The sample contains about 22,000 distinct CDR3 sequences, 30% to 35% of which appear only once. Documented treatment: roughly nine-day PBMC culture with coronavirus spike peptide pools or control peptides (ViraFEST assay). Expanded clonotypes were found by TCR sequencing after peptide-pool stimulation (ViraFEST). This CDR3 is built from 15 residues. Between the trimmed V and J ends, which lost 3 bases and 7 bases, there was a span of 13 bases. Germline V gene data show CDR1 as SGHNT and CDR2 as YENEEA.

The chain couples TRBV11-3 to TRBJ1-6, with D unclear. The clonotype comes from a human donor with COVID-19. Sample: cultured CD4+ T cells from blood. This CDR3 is CASSFFTETNSPLHF. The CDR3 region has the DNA TGTGCCAGCAGCTTTTTTACCGAGACGAATTCACCCCTCCACTTT.